This T cell receptor beta chain was recorded in a study of T cells in Graves' hyperthyroidism and ophthalmopathy. There were TCR beta CDR3 regions amplified from RNA transcripts. First-round RT-PCR of the TCR CDR3 relied on the HTBI primer set. TCRdb independently ran MiXCR on the multiplex PCR reads; one entry per CDR3 protein. The sample gives fewer than 450,000 distinct CDR3 sequences, about a sixth of which show up once; around a third is in the top ten. This clonotype was found a few times. Sequenced: blood. This receptor was obtained from a woman aged 25 to 39 with Graves' hyperthyroidism that later progressed to Graves' ophthalmopathy.

CDR3 sequence reads: CASRLKLFLDDEQFF. In DNA, the CDR3 is TGTGCCAGTAGGCTAAAACTCTTCTTGGATGATGAGCAGTTCTTC. The chain recombines TRBV19 with TRBJ2-1; unclear D gene. V dropped 6 bases and J dropped 8 bases, with 20 bases sitting between them. Germline loops: CDR1 LNHDA, CDR2 SQIVND (reference sequence). The CDR3 has 15 amino acids.